A selection of T cell receptor beta chains follows, all from one sample in a study of shared clonotypes between healthy human individuals. TCRdb keeps only in-frame clones here, not all; method: immunoSEQ multiplex PCR. The sample consists of some 2 million clones, about 95% of them appearing once. The material sequenced was naive CD8+ T cells sorted from blood. The receptors originated from a man aged 18 to 29 in good health. Both conserved end residues are part of each CDR3. The order of the fields is CDR3 DNA, CDR3 protein, J gene, clone size, CDR3 length, D gene, V gene. The D gene is left open where the match is weak. Not all rows give a size; the values are once, few, many and, for expanded clones, a class.

TGTGCCAGCAGTTACGCGACAGGGTCGCCCCAGCATTTT CASSYATGSPQHF TRBJ1-5 few 13 TRBD1 TRBV6-5
TGTGCCAGCAGTTACTCAGAGGGGCAAGAGACCCAGTACTTC CASSYSEGQETQYF TRBJ2-5 . 14 . TRBV6-5
TGTGCCAGCAGCCAAGGGACAGGGATTGGCTATGGCTACACCTTC CASSQGTGIGYGYTF TRBJ1-2 . 15 TRBD1 TRBV7-6
TGTGCCAGCAGCTTAGATTCCGGACTAGCGTCCTACAATGAGCAGTTCTTC CASSLDSGLASYNEQFF TRBJ2-1 . 17 TRBD2 TRBV11-2
TGCGCCAGCAGCTTGGGCTTTTGGGACGACTCCACAGATACGCAGTATTTT CASSLGFWDDSTDTQYF TRBJ2-3 . 17 . TRBV5-1
TGTGCCAGCAGGCCCGGTGGGTGGCAGAACTATGGCTACACCTTC CASRPGGWQNYGYTF TRBJ1-2 . 15 . TRBV2
TGTGCCAGTCACCAGGGGGATGGCAATCAGCCCCAGCATTTT CASHQGDGNQPQHF TRBJ1-5 . 14 TRBD1 TRBV6-1
TGTGCCAGTAGTCTCGGGGGGGCGGTCTGGGAGACCCAGTACTTC CASSLGGAVWETQYF TRBJ2-5 once 15 TRBD2 TRBV19
TGTGCCAGCAGCCTCACTCTACAACAAGAGACCCAGTACTTC CASSLTLQQETQYF TRBJ2-5 . 14 . TRBV11-2
TGTGCCATCAGGGGGACGGAGGGATCTAATGAAAAACTGTTTTTT CAIRGTEGSNEKLFF TRBJ1-4 . 15 . TRBV10-3
TGTGCCAGCAGTCCTTCCGGGGGCTATGGCTACACCTTC CASSPSGGYGYTF TRBJ1-2 . 13 . TRBV6-6
TGTGCCAGCAGTTACGGGGCAAACTATGGCTACACCTTC CASSYGANYGYTF TRBJ1-2 . 13 . TRBV6-5
TGTGCCAGCAGCTCCCGGGACAGGCCCTTTGTACAGTACTTC CASSSRDRPFVQYF TRBJ2-7 . 14 TRBD1 TRBV11-2
TGTGCCAGCAGTTACTCGGGCAGCAACACAGAGACCCAGTACTTC CASSYSGSNTETQYF TRBJ2-5 . 15 . TRBV6-5
TGTGCCAGCAGCTCCATACCCGGGGGAGACGAGCAGTACTTC CASSSIPGGDEQYF TRBJ2-7 . 14 . TRBV9
TGCGCCAGCAGCCAAGAGGGGGGGAGCGTCCTCGAGCAGTACTTC CASSQEGGSVLEQYF TRBJ2-7 . 15 TRBD2 TRBV4-1
TGTGCCAGTAGTATAGGAGAGGCCTATGGCTACACCTTC CASSIGEAYGYTF TRBJ1-2 . 13 . TRBV19
TGTGCCAGCAGCCCTTGGACAGGGGGCTACGAGCAGTACTTC CASSPWTGGYEQYF TRBJ2-7 . 14 TRBD1 TRBV9
TGTGCCAGCAGCTTAGTTATAACAGGTCCCACAGATACGCAGTATTTT CASSLVITGPTDTQYF TRBJ2-3 . 16 . TRBV7-9
TGTGCCAGCAGCTTAGCTCCGGGGCACCAAGAGACCCAGTACTTC CASSLAPGHQETQYF TRBJ2-5 . 15 . TRBV7-9
TGTGCCATCAGTGAGCCGAGATATGCAGGGGGCGATTACTATGGCTACACCTTC CAISEPRYAGGDYYGYTF TRBJ1-2 once 18 TRBD1 TRBV10-3
TGTGCCAGCAGTTTAACCAGGGAGTCCTACGAGCAGTACTTC CASSLTRESYEQYF TRBJ2-7 . 14 . TRBV28
TGTGCCATCAGTGAGGCAGGTCAAAACTACGAGCAGTACTTC CAISEAGQNYEQYF TRBJ2-7 . 14 . TRBV10-3
TGTGCCAGCAGTTTTTGGGGGACAGTCTCCTACGAGCAGTACTTC CASSFWGTVSYEQYF TRBJ2-7 . 15 TRBD1 TRBV28
TGTGCCAGCAGTCCCAGGACAGGGTCCAAGATCGAGCAGTACTTC CASSPRTGSKIEQYF TRBJ2-7 once 15 TRBD1 TRBV27
TGTGCCAGCAGTTACTCAGGGCCTATCACAGATACGCAGTATTTT CASSYSGPITDTQYF TRBJ2-3 . 15 . TRBV6-5
TGTGCTAGTGCCCAGTCCGGACAGGGTTACGAGCAGTACTTC CASAQSGQGYEQYF TRBJ2-7 . 14 TRBD1 TRBV12-5
TGTGCCTGGAGTGTCATTAGCGGGGAGACCCAGTACTTC CAWSVISGETQYF TRBJ2-5 once 13 TRBD2 TRBV30
TGTGCCAGCAGTCCCGACAGGGACGAGCAGTACTTC CASSPDRDEQYF TRBJ2-7 . 12 TRBD1 TRBV6-6
TGTGCCAGCAGTTCCTCTGGACCTGTTATGGATACTAATGAAAAACTGTTTTTT CASSSSGPVMDTNEKLFF TRBJ1-4 once 18 . TRBV28
TGTGCCAGCAGCCCTGGTACAGGGGCTCAGCCCCAGCATTTT CASSPGTGAQPQHF TRBJ1-5 . 14 TRBD1 TRBV5-6
TGTGCCAGCAGCAGGGAGCGGGGCCTCTCCTACGAGCAGTACTTC CASSRERGLSYEQYF TRBJ2-7 . 15 TRBD2 TRBV5-6
TGCGCCAGCAGCAAGAACAGGGCAGCGGGGGAGCTGTTTTTT CASSKNRAAGELFF TRBJ2-2 . 14 . TRBV5-1
TGTGCCAGCAGTCCGCCCCCATCCTACGAGCAGTACTTC CASSPPPSYEQYF TRBJ2-7 . 13 . TRBV2
TGTGCCAGCAGTATCGTAGCGGGGGCGACAAATGAGCAGTTCTTC CASSIVAGATNEQFF TRBJ2-1 . 15 TRBD2 TRBV6-5
TGTGCCAGCAGCCCGACCAGTAGGTCCCACGAGCAGTACTTC CASSPTSRSHEQYF TRBJ2-7 . 14 . TRBV13
TGTGCCAGCAGTTTCGCGACAGGGGGAGACAATGAGCAGTTCTTC CASSFATGGDNEQFF TRBJ2-1 once 15 TRBD1 TRBV27
TGCGCCAGCAGCTTGGTAATGGGCCATCAAGAGACCCAGTACTTC CASSLVMGHQETQYF TRBJ2-5 . 15 . TRBV5-1
TGTGCCAGCAGTTACGACGGGGGCGTCGAGCAGTACTTC CASSYDGGVEQYF TRBJ2-7 . 13 . TRBV6-5
TGTGCCAGCAGCTTAACTAGACAGGGCATGAACACTGAAGCTTTCTTT CASSLTRQGMNTEAFF TRBJ1-1 . 16 TRBD1 TRBV7-9
TGTGCCACCAGCAGAGGGGGACCGTGGGATGAAAAACTGTTTTTT CATSRGGPWDEKLFF TRBJ1-4 . 15 . TRBV15
TGTGCCAGCAGCTTCCGGGCCCCGTTCTACGAGCAGTACTTC CASSFRAPFYEQYF TRBJ2-7 . 14 . TRBV7-8
TGTGCCAGCAGCGTATCCGGGACAGGGGGGTACGAGCAGTACTTC CASSVSGTGGYEQYF TRBJ2-7 . 15 TRBD1 TRBV7-8
TGTGCCAGCACCAACCCGGTTGAGCGGGAGAACACCGGGGAGCTGTTTTTT CASTNPVERENTGELFF TRBJ2-2 . 17 TRBD2 TRBV7-9
TGCGCCAGCAGCCCAGAGCTTGAGGGGGCTACTCGTGGCTACACCTTC CASSPELEGATRGYTF TRBJ1-2 once 16 TRBD1 TRBV4-1
TGTGCCAGCAGCTTAGGTAATTCAGGAGCTACCTACGAGCAGTACTTC CASSLGNSGATYEQYF TRBJ2-7 . 16 . TRBV7-6
TGTGCCAGCAGTCCGAGACAGGGTTCGGAGACCCAGTACTTC CASSPRQGSETQYF TRBJ2-5 once 14 TRBD1 TRBV6-5
TGTGCCTGGAGCCCTCCGGTGGGGGGACTCCAAGAGACCCAGTACTTC CAWSPPVGGLQETQYF TRBJ2-5 . 16 . TRBV30
TGTGCCTGGACTGGGGCCGGCTACAATGAGCAGTTCTTC CAWTGAGYNEQFF TRBJ2-1 . 13 . TRBV30
TGTGCCAGCCTTGGACATAGCTACGAGCAGTACTTC CASLGHSYEQYF TRBJ2-7 . 12 . TRBV2
TGCGCCAGCAGCCAATCATGGACAGGGGGTTTTGAACAGCCTCAGCATTTT CASSQSWTGGFEQPQHF TRBJ1-5 . 17 TRBD1 TRBV4-3
TGTGCCAGCAGCATCACTCGGGAGTCTGCAGATACGCAGTATTTT CASSITRESADTQYF TRBJ2-3 . 15 . TRBV9
TGTGCCTGGAGACCCCTACAGGGGACGAACACTGAAGCTTTCTTT CAWRPLQGTNTEAFF TRBJ1-1 . 15 TRBD1 TRBV30
TGTGCCAGCAGCTTAAGTCTAGCCTACGAGCAGTACTTC CASSLSLAYEQYF TRBJ2-7 . 13 . TRBV5-6
TGTGCCAGCAGCTTTTTGGAACAGGGCCATGAGCAGTTCTTC CASSFLEQGHEQFF TRBJ2-1 . 14 . TRBV7-9